Listed here is a single T cell receptor (beta chain). The antigen remains undetermined. The data derive from a study of T cell responses to AZD1222 COVID-19 vaccine. The study's findings and limits: At study baseline, merely several AZD1222 recipients were seropositive.

TCRdb's copy holds only in-frame clones and misses some; the assay was immunoSEQ multiplex PCR. The repertoire holds over 100,000 clones, with 80% to 90% as singletons. The junction had 9 bases not matched to a gene; V was cut back by 4 bases and J by 1 base. The CDR3 extends over 16 amino acids. Germline loops: CDR1 LGHDT, CDR2 YNNKEL (reference sequence). The source was peripheral blood, collected on day 0 of AZD1222 vaccination. This clonotype was sampled from an adult in good health. The chain employs TRBV3-1 (or the pseudogene TRBV3-2) and TRBJ2-5, with 7 bases lining up with TRBD2. The CDR3 bases are TGTGCCAGCAGCCGCCGGCCTAGCGGTTGCCAAGAGACCCAGTACTTC. As protein: CASSRRPSGCQETQYF.